Described below is a single T cell receptor (beta chain) sequence and its context. Its antigen is not known. This record belongs to a study of cytomegalovirus exposure and HLA in healthy donors. Notes on the study in general: Associated with cytomegalovirus, according to the listing, were around 160 TCR beta chains.

Sequencing used immunoSEQ multiplex PCR; TCRdb keeps in-frame clones, though not all of them. The sample holds approximately 220,000 clones, about 93% seen once. The CDR3 has 16 residues. Per the germline V gene, CDR1 is MNHNY and CDR2 is SVGAGI (reference sequence). The trim removed 6 bases at V and 0 bases at J, leaving 8 bases unmatched. What was sequenced was PBMCs. The sequence was collected from a woman aged 18-29 years in good health and CMV-seronegative. The chain joins TRBV6-6 to TRBJ2-1, with 7 positions matching TRBD1. Here the CDR3 DNA reads TGTGCCAGCAGCCCGGGACAGTCTTTCTCCTACAATGAGCAGTTCTTC. This gives the protein CASSPGQSFSYNEQFF.